This is a list of T cell receptor beta chains from one sample in a study of cytomegalovirus exposure and HLA in healthy donors. TCRdb's copy holds only in-frame clones and misses some; the assay was immunoSEQ multiplex PCR. The sample has about 130,000 clones; around 8.5% are singletons. Sequencing was done on a sample of PBMCs. These receptors were collected from a middle-aged man in good health and CMV-seronegative. The CDR3 runs from the conserved cysteine through the conserved F or W. Each record gives: clone size, V gene, J gene, D gene, CDR3 protein, CDR3 DNA. D genes are given only for firm matches. The size of a clone is reported for some rows only, either as once, few or many, or as a class for expanded clones.

few,TRBV27,TRBJ1-1,.,CASSPTQRSTEAFF,TGTGCCAGCAGTCCTACACAACGGAGCACTGAAGCTTTCTTT
.,TRBV9,TRBJ2-3,TRBD1,CASSVGRQGSTDTQYF,TGTGCCAGCAGCGTAGGTCGACAGGGTAGCACAGATACGCAGTATTTT
few,TRBV7-2,TRBJ2-7,.,CASSPSLVAYEQYF,TGTGCCAGCAGCCCTAGCCTAGTGGCCTACGAGCAGTACTTC
.,TRBV27,TRBJ1-5,.,CASSPRAGDQPQHF,TGTGCCAGCAGTCCCCGGGCAGGGGATCAGCCCCAGCATTTT
few,TRBV27,TRBJ1-1,.,CASSLGLFDTEAFF,TGTGCCAGCAGTTTAGGCCTCTTTGACACTGAAGCTTTCTTT
.,TRBV4-2,TRBJ2-3,.,CASSLEAESTDTQYF,TGTGCCAGCAGCCTAGAGGCGGAGAGCACAGATACGCAGTATTTT
.,TRBV7-9,TRBJ2-5,.,CASSLGQSNQETQYF,TGTGCCAGCAGCTTAGGACAGAGCAACCAAGAGACCCAGTACTTC
.,TRBV27,TRBJ1-5,TRBD1,CASRYGQADQPQHF,TGTGCCAGCAGATACGGACAGGCGGATCAGCCCCAGCATTTT
.,TRBV13,TRBJ2-1,.,CASSSYNEQFF,TGTGCCAGCAGCTCTTACAATGAGCAGTTCTTC
.,TRBV9,TRBJ2-7,.,CASSVTGGDYEQYF,TGTGCCAGCAGCGTAACAGGGGGGGACTACGAGCAGTACTTC
.,TRBV6-1,TRBJ2-7,.,CASSLQRSYEQYF,TGTGCCAGCAGTTTGCAGCGCTCCTACGAGCAGTACTTC
.,TRBV19,TRBJ2-7,TRBD2,CASKRTELAVSSYEQYF,TGTGCCAGTAAACGGACGGAACTAGCGGTTAGCTCCTACGAGCAGTACTTC
few,TRBV2,TRBJ2-3,.,CASTQSSFTDTQYF,TGTGCCAGCACGCAGTCCTCCTTCACAGATACGCAGTATTTT
few,TRBV6-5,TRBJ2-3,.,CASSYSIELGDTQYF,TGTGCCAGCAGTTACTCGATCGAACTCGGAGATACGCAGTATTTT
few,TRBV2,TRBJ1-1,.,CASRIDSGNTEAFF,TGTGCCAGCAGGATCGACTCGGGGAACACTGAAGCTTTCTTT
.,TRBV4-1,TRBJ2-7,TRBD2,CASSPGRGPYEQYF,TGCGCCAGCAGCCCGGGGAGGGGACCTTACGAGCAGTACTTC
.,TRBV4-2,TRBJ2-7,.,CASSSRDGTYEQYF,TGTGCCAGCAGCTCGCGGGACGGTACCTACGAGCAGTACTTC
.,TRBV5-8,TRBJ1-6,TRBD1,CAVLGQPSYYNSPLHF,TGTGCCGTCCTGGGACAGCCTTCTTACTATAATTCACCCCTCCACTTT
.,TRBV28,TRBJ2-5,.,CASSFRGQETQYF,TGTGCCAGCAGTTTCAGGGGACAAGAGACCCAGTACTTC
.,TRBV28,TRBJ1-2,TRBD1,CASSFFGDSLENYGYTF,TGTGCCAGCAGTTTTTTCGGGGACAGTCTGGAAAACTATGGCTACACCTTC
few,TRBV7-9,TRBJ2-4,.,CASSFYHHRERLNIQYF,TGTGCCAGCAGCTTCTACCACCACAGGGAACGGCTAAACATTCAGTACTTC
.,TRBV27,TRBJ1-5,.,CASMGAIGQPQHF,TGTGCCAGCATGGGGGCAATCGGTCAGCCCCAGCATTTT
few,TRBV7-9,TRBJ1-2,TRBD1,CASSSQGVANYGYTF,TGTGCCAGCAGCTCCCAGGGGGTAGCTAACTATGGCTACACCTTC
.,TRBV18,TRBJ2-3,TRBD2,CASSPQRGGGDTQYF,TGTGCCAGCTCACCACAGCGGGGGGGCGGCGATACGCAGTATTTT
few,TRBV7-3,TRBJ2-1,TRBD2,CASSFLAGADEQFF,TGTGCCAGCAGCTTCCTAGCGGGGGCTGATGAGCAGTTCTTC
few,TRBV19,TRBJ2-3,.,CASGIQVTDTQYF,TGTGCCAGTGGGATACAGGTCACAGATACGCAGTATTTT
.,TRBV11-2,TRBJ2-1,TRBD1,CASSLGGQSYNEQFF,TGTGCCAGCAGCTTAGGGGGACAGAGTTACAATGAGCAGTTCTTC
.,TRBV4-3,TRBJ2-3,TRBD2,CASSQEERGGDTQYF,TGCGCCAGCAGCCAAGAGGAGCGGGGGGGAGATACGCAGTATTTT
.,TRBV7-2,TRBJ2-7,TRBD2,CASSLTSGGYEQYF,TGTGCCAGCAGCCTGACTAGCGGGGGGTACGAGCAGTACTTC
few,TRBV6-5,TRBJ2-1,.,CAGGAGPYNEQFF,TGTGCAGGGGGAGCGGGGCCTTACAATGAGCAGTTCTTC
.,TRBV7-2,TRBJ2-5,.,CASSSGRGETQYF,TGTGCCAGCAGCTCTGGGCGGGGAGAGACCCAGTACTTC
few,TRBV19,TRBJ2-1,TRBD2,CASSRTSGGFYNEQFF,TGTGCCAGTAGTAGGACTAGCGGGGGGTTTTACAATGAGCAGTTCTTC
.,TRBV6-5,TRBJ2-7,.,CASSYAPRGSYEQYF,TGTGCCAGCAGTTACGCCCCTCGGGGGTCCTACGAGCAGTACTTC
.,TRBV19,TRBJ1-1,.,CASSLQGGNTEAFF,TGTGCCAGTAGCCTCCAGGGCGGGAACACTGAAGCTTTCTTT
few,TRBV6-6,TRBJ1-1,.,CASSWGATNTEAFF,TGTGCCAGCAGCTGGGGAGCGACTAACACTGAAGCTTTCTTT
.,TRBV9,TRBJ2-3,.,CASSVNDERVQYF,TGTGCCAGCAGCGTAAATGACGAACGGGTGCAGTATTTT
.,TRBV6-5,TRBJ2-2,.,CASTPWTTNTGELFF,TGTGCCAGTACGCCGTGGACTACGAACACCGGGGAGCTGTTTTTT
few,TRBV27,TRBJ1-1,.,CASSLQGMNTEAFF,TGTGCCAGCAGTTTACAGGGCATGAACACTGAAGCTTTCTTT
few,TRBV5-6,TRBJ1-4,TRBD1,CASSLSGTGTEKLFF,TGTGCCAGCAGCTTATCCGGGACAGGGACTGAAAAACTGTTTTTT
.,TRBV9,TRBJ1-2,TRBD1,CASSAEGGQVDGYTF,TGTGCCAGCAGCGCCGAGGGGGGACAGGTTGATGGCTACACCTTC
.,TRBV18,TRBJ2-5,.,CASSPWQAQETQYF,TGTGCCAGCTCACCATGGCAGGCCCAAGAGACCCAGTACTTC